This record concerns one T cell receptor (beta chain) sequence. In the original workflow: Nucleated cell counts were estimated from reference gene primer amplification. Repertoires were generated with immunoSEQ multiplex PCR, while TCRdb's copy carries only in-frame clones and drops some. The V and J calls and clone size come from that table; D and trimming were worked out from the DNA. The sample includes 95,000 to 110,000 clones, roughly 80% of them seen just once. This entry belongs to a study of blood T cell repertoires in COVID-19. Overall study context: Both acute and convalescent COVID-19 samples were obtained from the United States, Italy and Spain. Nucleic acid was either cDNA or gDNA, and it came from T cells, B-cell-depleted T cells, or PBMCs.

Germline V CDR1 and CDR2: SGHRS, YFSETQ. The length of the CDR3 is 14 residues. V lost 4 bases and J lost 6, with 16 bases in between. This chain connects TRBV5-1 to TRBJ1-1; possibly TRBD1 for D (6 bases). This TCR was sampled from a woman older than 75 with active or convalescent COVID-19. The sequenced sample was peripheral blood. The CDR3 sequence is CASSEGVRSAEAFF. CDR3 bases: TGCGCCAGCAGCGAGGGGGTCCGTAGCGCTGAAGCTTTCTTT.